The 25 T cell receptor beta chains given below trace back to one sample, sequenced in a study of blood T cell repertoires in COVID-19. The assay was immunoSEQ multiplex PCR, and TCRdb's table has in-frame clones only and misses some. The data contain 30,000 to 40,000 clones, 90% to 95% of them singletons. Source material: peripheral blood. The source of these receptors is a human donor in a cohort sampled during active COVID-19.

The V call is TRBV5-1, the J call TRBJ2-7; 7 positions agree with TRBD1. With V trimmed by 3 bases and J by 3 bases, 6 bases remained unmatched. Germline-derived CDR1 and CDR2 are SGHRS and YFSETQ. The CDR3 runs to 14 residues. The CDR3 nucleotides are TGCGCCAGCAGCTCCACAGGGGTCGTCTACGAGCAGTACTTC. This codes for CASSSTGVVYEQYF.

The V gene is TRBV19, the J gene TRBJ2-7; 7 bases map to TRBD2. The J segment lost 2 bases and the V segment lost 1 base, leaving 5 bases of the junction unmatched. This CDR3 has 15 amino acids. CDR1 and CDR2 from the germline V gene are LNHDA and SQIVND (reference sequence). CDR3 nucleotides: TGTGCCAGTAGTATAGCCGGGGGGTACACCTACGAGCAGTACTTC. Protein sequence: CASSIAGGYTYEQYF.

The chain joins TRBV5-4 to TRBJ2-7; possibly TRBD2 for D (6 bases). The V and J ends lost 4 bases and 4 bases respectively, with 21 bases between them. The CDR3 loop spans 16 amino acids. Germline V gene sequence: CDR1 SGHNT, CDR2 YYREEE (reference sequence). The CDR3 DNA is TGTGCCAGCAGCGATCAGCGTAGTGGGAGGAGATACGAGCAGTACTTC. Protein product: CASSDQRSGRRYEQYF.

The chain couples TRBV7-6 to TRBJ2-7, with TRBD2 identical over 10 bases. The germline CDR1 and CDR2 sequences are SGHVS and FNYEAQ. The J segment lost 0 bases and the V segment lost 5 bases, leaving 7 bases of the junction unmatched. This CDR3 spans 16 amino acids. The CDR3 protein is CASSHELAGYSYEQYF. DNA for the CDR3: TGTGCCAGCAGCCACGAACTAGCGGGATACTCCTACGAGCAGTACTTC.

The rearrangement joins TRBV20-1 to TRBJ2-1; D ambiguous. Germline assignment: CDR1 DFQATT and CDR2 SNEGSKA (reference sequence). The germline V and J ends were trimmed by 0 bases and 9 bases, with 6 bases remaining between them. This CDR3 is 11 amino acids long. CDR3 nucleotides: TGCAGTGCTAGAGATTTCGGTGAGCAGTTCTTC. This gives the protein CSARDFGEQFF.

The genes are TRBV7-2 and TRBJ2-2; 7 bases agree with TRBD2. V shed 10 bases and J 0 bases; nucleotides not matched to a gene: 11. The length of the CDR3 is 16 residues. Germline V gene lookup returns CDR1 SGHTA and CDR2 FQGNSA. DNA of the CDR3: TGTGCCACCCCAGGAGGGCTAGCGGCGAACACCGGGGAGCTGTTTTTT. This sequence encodes CATPGGLAANTGELFF.

V gene TRBV5-1 combines with J gene TRBJ1-2; D gene unclear. The V end was cut by 0 bases, the J end by 0 bases, with 15 bases between. CDR1 is SGHRS and CDR2 is YFSETQ in the germline V gene. The CDR3 is 17 amino acids. The DNA of the CDR3 is TGCGCCAGCAGCTTGGAAGGACGGACTCTAGCTAACTATGGCTACACCTTC. It encodes CASSLEGRTLANYGYTF.

The chain combines TRBV4-3 with TRBJ1-6, with a weak D call TRBD1 (5 bases). CDR1 and CDR2 (germline): LGHNA, YSLEER. Between the trimmed V and J ends, which lost 3 bases and 9 bases, there was a span of 12 bases. The CDR3 totals 14 residues. The CDR3 bases are TGCGCCAGCAGCCAGGAGGGGCGGGGTTCACCCCTCCACTTT. It translates to CASSQEGRGSPLHF.

The rearrangement links TRBV12-1 to TRBJ1-1. TRBV12-1 is annotated as a pseudogene. The CDR3 is 14 amino acids. The CDR3 region has the DNA TGTGCCACGCAGACCGGGGAACCGAACACTGAAGCTTTCTTT. It codes for CATQTGEPNTEAFF.

This chain connects TRBV4-1 to TRBJ1-1, with TRBD1 as a possible D gene (5 bases). CDR3 length: 18 amino acids. Germline V gene sequence: CDR1 MGHRA, CDR2 YSYEKL. Trimming stripped 1 base from V and 4 bases from J, with 22 bases between. The CDR3 coding sequence is TGCGCCAGCAGCCAAGTCCCCAGGGCTGGCGGTTATGGCACTGAAGCTTTCTTT. It is translated as CASSQVPRAGGYGTEAFF.

The chain recombines TRBV29-1 with TRBJ1-1; a possible D gene is TRBD1 (5 bases). The CDR3 sequence is 12 residues long. V dropped 6 bases and J dropped 0 bases, with 8 bases sitting between them. The V gene's germline CDR1 is SQVTM and CDR2 ANQGSEA. The CDR3 nucleotides are TGCAGCGTGGAGGGACTGAACACTGAAGCTTTCTTT. This sequence encodes CSVEGLNTEAFF.

The V gene is TRBV11-2, the J gene TRBJ2-2; no clear D gene. The germline gives CDR1 SGHAT, CDR2 FQNNGV. V shed 5 bases and J shed 7 bases, with 8 bases lying between them. The CDR3 consists of 12 residues. CDR3 bases: TGTGCCAGCAGCCCCGAGGACGGGGAGCTGTTTTTT. Its protein is CASSPEDGELFF.

The chain uses TRBV18 and TRBJ1-5, with a tentative D call TRBD1 (5 bases). The CDR3 runs 15 residues. Trimming pared 8 bases from V and 0 bases from J, leaving 14 bases between. Germline V lookup: CDR1 KGHSH, CDR2 LQKENI. CDR3 sequence (DNA): TGTGCCAGCGCCCGGGAGGGGCCTAGCAATCAGCCCCAGCATTTT. Its translation: CASAREGPSNQPQHF.

The gene calls are TRBV12-3 or TRBV12-4 and TRBJ2-5; D perhaps matches TRBD2 (5 bases). Trimming left V 5 bases short and J 7 bases short, with 14 bases between. The CDR3 totals 13 residues. The DNA of the CDR3 is TGTGCCAGCAGTCCAAGCGGTACGGGGACCCAGTACTTC. Translated: CASSPSGTGTQYF.

The rearrangement links TRBV23-1 to TRBJ1-2; D not resolved. TRBV23-1 carries the ORF label, with uncertain function. This CDR3 is 12 amino acids long. The V and J ends lost 7 bases and 6 bases respectively, with 12 bases between them. The CDR3 DNA reads TGCGCCAGCAACCCGGCGGATCATGGCTACACCTTC. Translated, it gives CASNPADHGYTF.

The table lists this clone with a count of one. The chain employs TRBV2 and TRBJ2-2, with 9 positions matching TRBD2. The V gene's germline CDR1 is SNHLY and CDR2 FYNNEI. Losses at the gene ends were 8 bases for V and 6 bases for J; bases not matched to a gene: 13. This CDR3 has 16 residues. The CDR3 protein is CASHGGLAGVAGELFF. For the CDR3, the DNA is TGTGCCAGCCATGGGGGGTTAGCGGGAGTGGCCGGGGAGCTGTTTTTT.

CDR3 nucleotides: TGTGCCATCAGTGAGCCTACAGGAGAAGCTGGAAACACCATATATTTT. Amino acids: CAISEPTGEAGNTIYF. The V call is TRBV10-3, the J call TRBJ1-3; TRBD1 might be the D (5 bases). There are 16 residues in the CDR3. Trimming left V 2 bases short and J 2 bases short, with 13 bases between. CDR1 is ENHRY, CDR2 SYGVKD, per germline.

This clone was recorded once. The chain is built from TRBV7-9 and TRBJ2-1; TRBD2 is a possible D gene (6 bases). The germline gives CDR1 SEHNR, CDR2 FQNEAQ (reference sequence). Between the trimmed V and J ends, which lost 5 bases and 3 bases, there was a span of 20 bases. CDR3 length: 17 residues. The CDR3 sequence is CASSLRGGAGSYNEQFF. For the CDR3, the DNA is TGTGCCAGCAGCCTCCGAGGTGGGGCGGGAAGCTACAATGAGCAGTTCTTC.

The CDR3 loop reads CASSRRQDSYEQYF. The CDR3 DNA reads as TGTGCCAGCAGCCGCCGGCAGGACTCCTACGAGCAGTACTTC. The chain employs TRBV7-9 and TRBJ2-7; D is unclear. This CDR3 region has 14 residues. With 5 bases removed from V and 0 bases from J, the gap between germline ends came to 11 bases. Looked up from germline, CDR1 is SEHNR and CDR2 is FQNEAQ (reference sequence).

The chain recombines TRBV9 with TRBJ2-3; D is unclear. This CDR3 is built from 15 residues. Germline CDR1 SGDLS, CDR2 YYNGEE. V was trimmed by 1 base and J by 3 bases, leaving 12 bases between them. The CDR3 loop reads CASSVLSRGTDTQYF. In DNA form, the CDR3 reads TGTGCCAGCAGCGTACTTAGTAGAGGAACAGATACGCAGTATTTT.

The chain uses TRBV5-8 and TRBJ2-3, with D unresolved. V was pared by 4 bases and J by 6 bases, with 9 bases between. The CDR3 covers 12 residues. Germline CDR1 SGHTS, CDR2 YDEGEE. The CDR3 loop is CASSLVLDTQYF. The CDR3 region has the DNA TGTGCCAGCAGCCTCGTATTGGATACGCAGTATTTT.

The chain carries TRBV12-3 or TRBV12-4 and TRBJ2-3, with D uncertain. The CDR3 is 12 amino acids. Trimming removed 5 bases at V and 3 bases at J, with 6 bases between. In nucleotides, the CDR3 is TGTGCCAGCAGTAGACAAACAGATACGCAGTATTTT. Translated: CASSRQTDTQYF.

The V gene is TRBV18, the J gene TRBJ2-2; 14 bases are a match to TRBD2. V gave up 6 bases and J gave up 4 bases; unmatched junction bases: 10. The V gene's germline CDR1 is KGHSH and CDR2 LQKENI. The CDR3 is 18 residues long. CDR3 amino acids: CASSPGLAGVVVTGELFF. The CDR3 DNA reads TGTGCCAGCTCCCCGGGACTAGCGGGAGTAGTCGTCACCGGGGAGCTGTTTTTT.

The genes are TRBV10-3 and TRBJ2-1, with 9 bases fitting TRBD1. The V segment lost 5 bases and the J segment 5 bases; nucleotides outside the gene matches: 4. Per germline, CDR1 ENHRY and CDR2 SYGVKD. The CDR3 extends over 14 amino acids. CDR3 nucleotide sequence: TGTGCCATCAGTCGACAGGGGGGTGACAATGAGCAGTTCTTC. It translates to CAISRQGGDNEQFF.

CDR3 bases: TGTGCCTGCACCGGGACAGGCCGCCGCTACGAGCAGTACTTC. This translates into CACTGTGRRYEQYF. The chain links TRBV11-2 to TRBJ2-7; 8 nucleotides match TRBD1. The junction had 12 bases not matched to a gene; V was cut back by 11 bases and J by 3 bases. CDR3 length equals 14 residues. Germline assignment: CDR1 SGHAT and CDR2 FQNNGV.